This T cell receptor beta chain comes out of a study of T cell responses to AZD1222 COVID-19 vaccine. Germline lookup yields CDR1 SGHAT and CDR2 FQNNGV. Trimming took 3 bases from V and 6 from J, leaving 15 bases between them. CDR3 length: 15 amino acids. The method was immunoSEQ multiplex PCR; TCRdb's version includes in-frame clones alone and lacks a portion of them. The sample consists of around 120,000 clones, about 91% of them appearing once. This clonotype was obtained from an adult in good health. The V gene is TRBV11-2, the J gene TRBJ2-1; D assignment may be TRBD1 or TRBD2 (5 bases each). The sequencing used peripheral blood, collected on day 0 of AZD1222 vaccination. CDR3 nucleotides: TGTGCCAGCAGCTTGGAGACAGCCGGGGCCAATGAGCAGTTCTTC. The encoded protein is CASSLETAGANEQFF.